The clone carrying this T cell receptor (beta chain) was found a few times. Its antigen is not known. With 0 bases removed from V and 6 bases from J, the gap between germline ends came to 13 bases. Germline V gene sequence: CDR1 SGHRS, CDR2 YFSETQ. The CDR3 is 14 amino acids. MiXCR, applied by TCRdb to the RT-PCR reads, yields one record per CDR3 protein. The table shows 430,000 or so distinct CDR3 sequences, with approximately 10% occurring only once. The sample is drawn from a study of response to subunit inactivated influenza vaccine. General study results and limits: New T cells are recruited in small numbers by each seasonal influenza vaccination, according to the authors' suggestion.

The chain recombines TRBV5-1 with TRBJ2-7; no reliable D call. The material was PBMCs from blood, obtained 35 to 45 days after vaccination. This TCR derives from a man aged 45-60 years who received an inactivated influenza vaccine. CDR3 amino acids: CASSLGQKGGEQYF. In nucleotides, the CDR3 is TGCGCCAGCAGCTTGGGCCAGAAAGGCGGCGAGCAGTACTTC.